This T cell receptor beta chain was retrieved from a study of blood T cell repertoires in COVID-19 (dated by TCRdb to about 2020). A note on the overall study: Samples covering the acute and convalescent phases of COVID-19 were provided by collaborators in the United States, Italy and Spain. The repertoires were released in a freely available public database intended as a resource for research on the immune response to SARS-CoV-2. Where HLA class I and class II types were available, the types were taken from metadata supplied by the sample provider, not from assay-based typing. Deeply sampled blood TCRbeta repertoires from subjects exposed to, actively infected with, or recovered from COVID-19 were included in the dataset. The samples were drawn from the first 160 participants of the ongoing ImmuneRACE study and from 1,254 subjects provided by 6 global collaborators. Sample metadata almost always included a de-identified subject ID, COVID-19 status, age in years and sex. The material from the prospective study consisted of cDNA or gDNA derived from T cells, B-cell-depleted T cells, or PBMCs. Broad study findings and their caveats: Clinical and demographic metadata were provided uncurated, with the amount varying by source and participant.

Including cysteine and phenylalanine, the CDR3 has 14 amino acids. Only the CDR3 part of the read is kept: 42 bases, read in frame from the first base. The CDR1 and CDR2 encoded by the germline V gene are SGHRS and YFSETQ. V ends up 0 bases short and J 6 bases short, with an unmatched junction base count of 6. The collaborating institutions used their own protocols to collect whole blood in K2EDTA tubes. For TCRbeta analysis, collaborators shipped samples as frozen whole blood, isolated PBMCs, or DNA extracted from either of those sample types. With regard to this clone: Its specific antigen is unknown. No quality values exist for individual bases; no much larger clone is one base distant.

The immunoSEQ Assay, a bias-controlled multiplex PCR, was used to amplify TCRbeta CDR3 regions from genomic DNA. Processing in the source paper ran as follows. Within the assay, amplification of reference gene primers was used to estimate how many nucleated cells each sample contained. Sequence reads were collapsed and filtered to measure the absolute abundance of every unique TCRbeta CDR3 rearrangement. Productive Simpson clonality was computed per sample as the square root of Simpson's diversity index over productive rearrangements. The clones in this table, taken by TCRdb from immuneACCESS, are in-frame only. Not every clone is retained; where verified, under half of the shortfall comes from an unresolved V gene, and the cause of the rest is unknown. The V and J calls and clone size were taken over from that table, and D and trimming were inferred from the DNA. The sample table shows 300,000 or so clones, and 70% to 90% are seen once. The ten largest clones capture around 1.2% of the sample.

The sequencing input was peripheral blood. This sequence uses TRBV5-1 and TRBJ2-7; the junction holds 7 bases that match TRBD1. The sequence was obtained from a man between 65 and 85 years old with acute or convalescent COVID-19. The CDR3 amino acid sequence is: CASSLGQGKGEQYF. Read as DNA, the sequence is TGCGCCAGCAGCTTGGGACAGGGAAAGGGCGAGCAGTACTTC.